This is a list of T cell receptor beta chains from one sample in a study of blood T cells in healthy people across ages. From the 5' RACE reads, TCRdb called clonotypes with MiXCR, one entry per CDR3 protein. The table lists hundreds of thousands of distinct CDR3 sequences, around 42% of them singletons. The source material was blood. The receptors were gathered from a man aged 55 to 70 in good health. Both conserved end residues are part of each CDR3. Each record gives: J gene, clone size, D gene, V gene, CDR3 protein, CDR3 DNA. The D gene is left open where the match is weak. Not every row has a clone size; where given, it reads once, few, many or a size class.

j_call: TRBJ2-1
clone_size: NA
d_call: TRBD1
v_call: TRBV7-6
cdr3_aa: CASSLGTGTSYNEQFF
cdr3_nt: TGTGCCAGCAGCTTAGGGACAGGGACCTCCTACAATGAGCAGTTCTTC

j_call: TRBJ2-7
clone_size: NA
d_call: TRBD2
v_call: TRBV7-2
cdr3_aa: CASQLGRGSSYEQYF
cdr3_nt: TGTGCCAGCCAGCTTGGGCGGGGGTCCTCCTACGAGCAGTACTTC

j_call: TRBJ2-7
clone_size: NA
d_call: TRBD1
v_call: TRBV4-1
cdr3_aa: CASSLSTGGNSYEQYF
cdr3_nt: TGCGCCAGCAGCCTTTCGACAGGGGGGAACTCCTACGAGCAGTACTTC

j_call: TRBJ2-7
clone_size: few
d_call: NA
v_call: TRBV7-9
cdr3_aa: CASTPGRASSYEQYF
cdr3_nt: TGTGCCAGCACCCCAGGGCGGGCAAGCTCCTACGAGCAGTACTTC

j_call: TRBJ1-2
clone_size: NA
d_call: NA
v_call: TRBV5-5
cdr3_aa: CASSFLDLPNYGYTF
cdr3_nt: TGTGCCAGCAGTTTCTTGGACCTACCTAACTATGGCTACACCTTC

j_call: TRBJ2-5
clone_size: few
d_call: NA
v_call: TRBV27
cdr3_aa: CASSLRHPGETQYF
cdr3_nt: TGTGCCAGCAGTCTTCGACACCCAGGGGAGACCCAGTACTTC

j_call: TRBJ2-1
clone_size: few
d_call: TRBD2
v_call: TRBV15
cdr3_aa: CATSRVVGLARYNEQFF
cdr3_nt: TGTGCCACCAGCAGAGTCGTGGGACTAGCGCGCTACAATGAGCAGTTCTTC

j_call: TRBJ2-7
clone_size: few
d_call: NA
v_call: TRBV9
cdr3_aa: CASSAGDSYSYEQYF
cdr3_nt: TGTGCCAGCAGCGCGGGGGACAGTTATTCCTACGAGCAGTACTTC

j_call: TRBJ2-1
clone_size: NA
d_call: TRBD2
v_call: TRBV19
cdr3_aa: CASSRPSGYNEQFF
cdr3_nt: TGTGCCAGTAGTAGGCCTAGCGGCTACAATGAGCAGTTCTTC

j_call: TRBJ2-5
clone_size: few
d_call: TRBD2
v_call: TRBV5-5
cdr3_aa: CASSRAGDETQYF
cdr3_nt: TGTGCCAGCAGCCGCGCGGGGGACGAGACCCAGTACTTC

j_call: TRBJ1-1
clone_size: NA
d_call: NA
v_call: TRBV11-3
cdr3_aa: CASSPTRESKAFF
cdr3_nt: TGTGCCAGCAGCCCCACCCGTGAGAGCAAAGCTTTCTTT

j_call: TRBJ2-4
clone_size: once
d_call: NA
v_call: TRBV7-2
cdr3_aa: CASSLASDIQYF
cdr3_nt: TGTGCCAGCAGCTTAGCGTCGGACATTCAGTACTTC

j_call: TRBJ2-4
clone_size: NA
d_call: TRBD1
v_call: TRBV9
cdr3_aa: CASSVSTGNGGEQYF
cdr3_nt: TGTGCCAGCAGCGTATCGACAGGGAATGGCGGTGAGCAGTACTTC

j_call: TRBJ1-2
clone_size: NA
d_call: NA
v_call: TRBV20-1
cdr3_aa: CSARLPGQIDGYTF
cdr3_nt: TGCAGTGCTAGATTGCCGGGACAAATAGATGGCTACACCTTC

j_call: TRBJ1-2
clone_size: NA
d_call: NA
v_call: TRBV7-2
cdr3_aa: CASSLERGGHSYGYTF
cdr3_nt: TGTGCCAGCAGCTTAGAACGGGGGGGGCACAGCTATGGCTACACCTTC

j_call: TRBJ2-1
clone_size: NA
d_call: TRBD2
v_call: TRBV29-1
cdr3_aa: CSVEDRGGQFF
cdr3_nt: TGCAGCGTTGAGGACCGGGGGGGACAGTTCTTC

j_call: TRBJ2-2
clone_size: NA
d_call: TRBD1
v_call: TRBV6-6
cdr3_aa: CASSYSTRTGDTGELFF
cdr3_nt: TGTGCCAGCAGTTACTCAACACGGACAGGGGACACCGGGGAGCTGTTTTTT

j_call: TRBJ2-2
clone_size: NA
d_call: TRBD2
v_call: TRBV27
cdr3_aa: CASSSSGANTGELFF
cdr3_nt: TGTGCCAGCAGTTCTAGCGGGGCGAACACCGGGGAGCTGTTTTTT

j_call: TRBJ2-3
clone_size: few
d_call: TRBD2
v_call: TRBV6-2/TRBV6-3
cdr3_aa: CASSWTSGGADTQYF
cdr3_nt: TGTGCCAGCAGTTGGACTAGCGGGGGGGCAGATACGCAGTATTTT

j_call: TRBJ1-5
clone_size: few
d_call: NA
v_call: TRBV7-2
cdr3_aa: CASSLGPRYSNQPQHF
cdr3_nt: TGTGCCAGCAGCTTAGGACCCCGATATAGCAATCAGCCCCAGCATTTT

j_call: TRBJ2-7
clone_size: NA
d_call: NA
v_call: TRBV7-2
cdr3_aa: CASSLEEGPHYEQYF
cdr3_nt: TGTGCCAGCAGCTTAGAGGAGGGGCCCCACTACGAGCAGTACTTC

j_call: TRBJ1-1
clone_size: NA
d_call: NA
v_call: TRBV20-1
cdr3_aa: CSARDMGNTEAFF
cdr3_nt: TGCAGTGCTAGAGATATGGGGAACACTGAAGCTTTCTTT

j_call: TRBJ2-3
clone_size: once
d_call: NA
v_call: TRBV7-7
cdr3_aa: CASSFYYGSDTQYF
cdr3_nt: TGTGCCAGCAGCTTTTATTATGGGTCAGATACGCAGTATTTT

j_call: TRBJ2-1
clone_size: NA
d_call: NA
v_call: TRBV11-2
cdr3_aa: CASSLEARREQFF
cdr3_nt: TGTGCCAGCAGCTTAGAGGCCCGAAGGGAGCAGTTCTTC

j_call: TRBJ1-2
clone_size: NA
d_call: TRBD1
v_call: TRBV19
cdr3_aa: CASRQGAWGYTF
cdr3_nt: TGTGCCAGTAGACAGGGGGCGTGGGGCTACACCTTC

j_call: TRBJ2-1
clone_size: NA
d_call: NA
v_call: TRBV20-1
cdr3_aa: CSSSHGGVDNEQFF
cdr3_nt: TGCAGTTCCTCTCACGGCGGGGTGGACAATGAGCAGTTCTTC

j_call: TRBJ2-1
clone_size: many
d_call: NA
v_call: TRBV29-1
cdr3_aa: CSVEGVERQFF
cdr3_nt: TGCAGCGTTGAGGGGGTGGAAAGGCAGTTCTTC

j_call: TRBJ2-2
clone_size: few
d_call: NA
v_call: TRBV3-1
cdr3_aa: CASSQENTGELFF
cdr3_nt: TGTGCCAGCAGCCAAGAAAACACCGGGGAGCTGTTTTTT

j_call: TRBJ1-1
clone_size: NA
d_call: TRBD1
v_call: TRBV20-1
cdr3_aa: CSAPAGQGLGTEAFF
cdr3_nt: TGCAGTGCTCCGGCGGGACAGGGGTTGGGCACTGAAGCTTTCTTT

j_call: TRBJ2-7
clone_size: NA
d_call: TRBD2
v_call: TRBV12-3/TRBV12-4
cdr3_aa: CASSLAGRTDEQYF
cdr3_nt: TGTGCCAGCAGTCTAGCGGGACGCACTGACGAGCAGTACTTC

j_call: TRBJ2-3
clone_size: NA
d_call: NA
v_call: TRBV7-2
cdr3_aa: CASSKTGVSTDTQYF
cdr3_nt: TGTGCCAGCAGCAAAACGGGAGTGAGCACAGATACGCAGTATTTT

j_call: TRBJ1-6
clone_size: NA
d_call: NA
v_call: TRBV27
cdr3_aa: CASTTRDRDRSPLHF
cdr3_nt: TGTGCCAGCACCACCCGGGACCGCGATCGGTCACCCCTCCACTTT